This entry concerns a single TCR beta chain. This clonotype was counted many times. Its antigen specificity is not known. Qualities for individual bases were not recorded, and no much larger clone is one base off. A patient counted as having stable Graves' hyperthyroidism if no progression to ophthalmopathy occurred over 18 months of follow-up. The hyperthyroidism patients were between 18 and 65 years old and newly diagnosed, with a disease duration of less than 2 months. Any patient with an uncontrolled infection, another autoimmune disease, pregnancy or lactation was excluded. Diagnoses were based on clinical symptoms, serum thyroxine and TRAb, thyroid ultrasound and orbital computed tomography. PBMCs were separated from over 9 ml of fresh peripheral blood using Ficoll-Paque density gradient centrifugation. Trizol reagent was used to extract total RNA, and RNA quality was then checked on an Agilent 2100 Bioanalyzer.

These data belong to a study of T cells in Graves' hyperthyroidism and ophthalmopathy (dated by TCRdb to the late 2010s). Regarding the study in general: Peripheral blood was sampled at the time of initial diagnosis, prior to any treatment. According to the paper, TCR Vbeta CDR3 sequencing was carried out on about 140 peripheral blood samples, which came from under 50 ophthalmopathy, 75 or so hyperthyroidism and roughly 17 progressor patients. The 100 discovery patients were randomly split 7:3 into training and test sets. An independent validation cohort of some 18 hyperthyroidism patients and about 16 patients who later progressed to ophthalmopathy tested prospective prediction of ophthalmopathy. After blood sampling, hyperthyroidism patients were treated with methimazole at a starting dose of 30 mg daily, and ophthalmopathy patients were treated with high-dose intravenous methylprednisolone. A discovery cohort of approximately 97 patients, roughly 45 with Graves' ophthalmopathy and over 55 with stable Graves' hyperthyroidism, was used to find distinguishing TCR V-J signatures. Thyroid tissue and blood T-cell repertoires from six Graves' hyperthyroidism patients were also compared in the study. Findings and caveats that apply to the study as a whole: Blood samples also contained most of the expanded thyroid clonotypes (frequency above 0.001), which suggests that blood repertoires may reflect thyroid immune responses. In validation, the model predicted progression to ophthalmopathy with approximately 69% sensitivity and around 72% specificity, a median of about six months before onset. Ophthalmopathy was separated from stable hyperthyroidism by a 13 V-J signature model, with 87.88% sensitivity and about 81% specificity obtained in cross-validation and 80%/75% obtained in testing. Sample size was not statistically predetermined, and blinding of investigators to group allocation was not performed.

Including the terminal cysteine and phenylalanine, the CDR3 comprises 13 residues. Only the CDR3 region is kept as DNA, spanning 39 bases read in frame from base 1. Germline trimming amounts to 4 bases on V and 2 bases on J, with 4 as the count of junction bases outside the gene matches. From a lookup of the germline V gene (reference sequence), CDR1 and CDR2 are GTSNPN and SVGIG. Amplification of TCR beta CDR3 regions was carried out from RNA transcripts. The first round of RT-PCR for the TCR CDR3 was performed with the HTBI primer set and the Qiagen OneStep RT-PCR kit. A second multiplex PCR round built the libraries, followed by size selection and purification. Sequencing of the libraries was done on an Illumina HiSeq2000 using paired-end 100 bp reads. The published analysis was carried out like this. Raw data were processed with SOAPnuke, discarding reads with adapters, uncalled bases, mean Phred below 15, or no exact constant-primer or identifier match. High-quality paired reads were merged with COPE v1.2.5, and unique nucleotide sequences were defined as clonotypes. MiTCR v1.1 was used to align the clonotypes against IMGT TRBV, TRBD and TRBJ reference segments. Only V-J combinations with frequency above 0.0001, covering 99.2% of repertoires, were analysed. A TCS score was defined as the ratio between F50 (clonal expansion) and ExV (chaos), using BLOSUM62-based TCRdist between CDR3 peptides within each V-J. Welch's t-statistics and random forest reduced 450 to 600 V-J features to roughly 13, which were used in a naive Bayes classifier (R e1071). In-frame beta chains were kept once TCRdb had trimmed the public reads at Q25 with fastp and called clones with MiXCR. Each record represents a unique CDR3 protein, reported with the most common genes and DNA among its rows. Clone size and V and J calls follow TCRdb, not the original study. The sample table shows hundreds of thousands of distinct CDR3 sequences, and approximately 15% are seen once. Clones ranked in the top ten supply roughly 10% of the sample.

The sequence is built from TRBV30 and TRBJ2-7, with 8 junctional bases fitting TRBD2. The sequencing input was blood. This clonotype originated in a woman under 30 with Graves' hyperthyroidism. The CDR3 reads CAWTKRGPYEQYF. Here is the DNA: TGTGCCTGGACAAAGCGGGGGCCCTACGAGCAGTACTTC.